One and the same sample provided the 2 T cell receptor beta chains below, sequenced in a study of T-cell memory formation after mild COVID-19. TCRdb processed the 5' RACE reads anew with MiXCR; each CDR3 protein has one entry. The sample holds approximately 250,000 distinct CDR3 sequences, approximately 15% seen once. The specimen was PBMCs or a T cell subset sorted from them (not recorded which). These receptors were taken from an adult woman who had mild COVID-19 (a few samples of this study predate the infection). Cell type and time point are not known.

The sample holds many counts of this clonotype. The chain carries TRBV20-1 and TRBJ2-1, with TRBD2 matching 8 bases. The CDR3 loop spans 14 amino acids. The germline gives CDR1 DFQATT, CDR2 SNEGSKA (reference sequence). J lost 9 bases, V lost 6 bases, and 13 bases had no gene match. The CDR3 spells CSAGHNRGGLEQFF. The CDR3 coding sequence is TGCAGTGCCGGACATAATCGGGGGGGCCTTGAGCAGTTCTTC.

This chain links TRBV7-8 with TRBJ2-3, with 9 nucleotides matching TRBD1. V gave up 2 bases and J gave up 4 bases; unmatched junction bases: 10. The germline CDR1 and CDR2 sequences are SGHVS and FQNEAQ. This CDR3 spans 17 amino acids. CDR3 region: CASSLRGGQGFADTQYF. The CDR3, as DNA: TGTGCCAGCAGCTTACGGGGAGGACAGGGGTTCGCAGATACGCAGTATTTT.